The 4 T cell receptor beta chains below come from one sample, sequenced in a study of T-cell memory formation after mild COVID-19. TCRdb independently ran MiXCR on the 5' RACE reads; one entry per CDR3 protein. The repertoire holds some 450,000 distinct CDR3 sequences, with 20% as singletons. The sequencing sample was made of PBMCs or a T cell subset sorted from them (not recorded which). Every receptor here comes from an adult woman who had mild COVID-19 (a few samples of this study predate the infection). Cell type and time point are not known.

V gene TRBV5-1 combines with J gene TRBJ2-6; weak D call: TRBD1 (6 bases). V lost 4 bases and J lost 3, with 20 bases in between. The germline gives CDR1 SGHRS, CDR2 YFSETQ. The CDR3 runs to 18 residues. CDR3 sequence (DNA): TGCGCCAGCAGCCAAGGCCATCAGGGGAGAGGTGGGGCCAACGTCCTGACTTTC. Encoded protein: CASSQGHQGRGGANVLTF.

This clonotype was observed many times. This chain connects TRBV12-3 or TRBV12-4 to TRBJ1-1; tentative D call: TRBD1 (6 bases). CDR3 length: 14 residues. Trimming left V 3 bases short and J 1 base short, with 9 bases between. The CDR3 DNA sequence: TGTGCCAGCAGTTTGCGGACAGCGAACACTGAAGCTTTCTTT. It translates to CASSLRTANTEAFF.

In the case of this clonotype: An end of the junction differs from the germline gene, which may be a read error. CDR3 DNA sequence: TGTGCTAGCAGCTTAGACGGGAGCCCCTACAATGAGCAGTTCTTC. It is translated as CASSLDGSPYNEQFF. The chain carries TRBV7-7 and TRBJ2-1; perhaps TRBD2 as D (6 bases). Germline values: CDR1 SSHAT, CDR2 FNYEAQ (reference sequence). The CDR3 loop spans 15 amino acids.

In its sample, this clonotype was seen many times. The chain combines TRBV5-4 with TRBJ2-7; 7 bases agree with TRBD2. The germline V gene encodes CDR1 SGHNT and CDR2 YYREEE (reference sequence). The V segment lost 0 bases and the J segment 2 bases; nucleotides outside the gene matches: 11. This CDR3 contains 17 residues. Here the CDR3 reads CASSLAVGRGPAYEQYF. CDR3 coding DNA: TGTGCCAGCAGCTTGGCAGTTGGGAGGGGACCAGCCTACGAGCAGTACTTC.